A single sample is the source of the 10 T cell receptor beta chains below, sequenced in a study of identifying expanded T cells in peripheral blood. Measured with immunoSEQ multiplex PCR; TCRdb has only the in-frame clones, and not every one. The sample has 50,000 to 75,000 clones; about 87% are singletons. Sequencing input: blood. The origin of the receptors is a person aged 18 to 69 in good health.

The V gene is TRBV25-1, the J gene TRBJ2-3; 10 nucleotides agree with TRBD2. CDR1 MGHDK and CDR2 SYGVNS come from the germline V gene. Germline trimming cut 10 bases from V and 2 bases from J; bases unmatched to any gene: 6. CDR3 length: 14 amino acids. CDR3 in amino acids: CATGTSEDTDTQYF. CDR3 in DNA: TGTGCCACCGGGACTAGCGAAGACACAGATACGCAGTATTTT. Full variable domain (rest looked up from reference TRBV25-1 and TRBJ2-3): EADIYQTPRYLVIGTGKKITLECSQTMGHDKMYWYQQDPGMELHLIHYSYGVNSTEKGDLSSESTVSRIRTEHFPLTLESARPSHTSQYLCATGTSEDTDTQYFGPGTRLTVL.

The genes are TRBV19 and TRBJ2-3; D ambiguous. The germline V and J ends were trimmed by 6 bases and 0 bases, with 13 bases remaining between them. The CDR3 is made up of 15 amino acids. Germline assignment: CDR1 LNHDA and CDR2 SQIVND (reference sequence). DNA for the CDR3: TGTGCCAGTAGGGACGGAAGAGAGAGCACAGATACGCAGTATTTT. Translation: CASRDGRESTDTQYF.

The chain joins TRBV6-6 to TRBJ2-3; a possible D gene is TRBD1 (6 bases). The CDR3 is made up of 16 amino acids. Germline V gene sequence: CDR1 MNHNY, CDR2 SVGAGI (reference sequence). Trimming took off 8 bases at V and 0 bases at J, with 18 bases between the two ends. The CDR3 DNA reads as TGTGCCAGCGGGGACATACGATCCGCTAGCACAGATACGCAGTATTTT. It is translated as CASGDIRSASTDTQYF.

The V and J genes are TRBV18 and TRBJ2-5; the D gene is possibly TRBD1 (5 bases). The CDR3 contains 13 residues. Trimming cost V 3 bases and J 5 bases, with 10 bases left between them. The germline V gene has CDR1 KGHSH and CDR2 LQKENI. The chain's CDR3 is CASSPRDLETQYF. Written as DNA, the CDR3 is TGTGCCAGCTCACCCAGGGATTTGGAGACCCAGTACTTC.

The chain carries TRBV28 and TRBJ1-4; D is ambiguous. The CDR3 is 13 residues long. CDR1 and CDR2 (germline): MDHEN, SYDVKM. V lost 1 base and J 3 bases, leaving 3 bases between the germline ends. The CDR3, as DNA: TGTGCCAGCAGTTTATCCGCTAATGAAAAACTGTTTTTT. Protein product: CASSLSANEKLFF.

The gene calls are TRBV4-2 and TRBJ2-7; 9 bases are a match to TRBD1. The CDR3 totals 15 residues. Per germline, CDR1 LGHNA and CDR2 YNFKEQ. The junction had 3 bases not matched to a gene; V was cut back by 0 bases and J by 3 bases. This CDR3 reads CASSQEQGAFYEQYF. CDR3 DNA sequence: TGTGCCAGCAGCCAAGAACAGGGGGCGTTCTACGAGCAGTACTTC.

The V call is TRBV7-6, the J call TRBJ2-7; 9 nucleotides align to TRBD1. Germline CDR1 is SGHVS and CDR2 is FNYEAQ. This CDR3 has 14 amino acids. V shed 5 bases, J shed 3 bases, and the junction held 5 bases outside the gene matches. The CDR3 DNA follows: TGTGCCAGCAGCATGGGACAGGGTATCTACGAGCAGTACTTC. Its translation: CASSMGQGIYEQYF.

This rearrangement joins TRBV6-4 to TRBJ2-7, with 7 bases that match TRBD1. This CDR3 comprises 15 residues. Germline-derived CDR1 and CDR2 are MRHNA and SNTAGT. V trimming: 6 bases; J trimming: 0 bases; junction bases outside the gene matches: 8. The CDR3 loop reads CASRRDPGGSYEQYF. CDR3 coding DNA: TGTGCCAGCAGGAGAGACCCAGGGGGCTCCTACGAGCAGTACTTC.

V and J are TRBV27 and TRBJ1-3, with D hard to call. Germline V CDR1 and CDR2: MNHEY, SMNVEV (reference sequence). The CDR3 spans 14 residues. V was cut by 3 bases and J by 2 bases, with 8 bases left in between. The CDR3 coding sequence is TGTGCCAGCAGTTTGTCTAGAACTGGAAACACCATATATTTT. Protein: CASSLSRTGNTIYF.

J is TRBJ1-6 and V is TRBV5-4, with D perhaps TRBD1 (5 bases). The CDR3 extends over 14 amino acids. Per germline, CDR1 SGHNT and CDR2 YYREEE (reference sequence). Trimming shortened V by 4 bases and J by 7 bases, and 12 bases separated the two germline ends. CDR3 sequence: CASSPGLDNSPLHF. The CDR3 DNA follows: TGTGCCAGCAGCCCGGGACTTGACAATTCACCCCTCCACTTT.